These T cell receptor beta chains were read from a single sample in a study of blood T cell repertoires in COVID-19. Repertoires were generated with immunoSEQ multiplex PCR, while TCRdb's copy carries only in-frame clones and drops some. The sample includes about 250,000 clones, more than 80% of them seen just once. The specimen was PBMCs or T cells enriched from blood (not recorded which). These TCRs come from a woman aged 18-29 years who had recovered from COVID-19. CDR3s include the opening cysteine and the closing phenylalanine or tryptophan. A D gene is named only where the DNA matches it firmly. Not all rows give a size; the values are once, few, many and, for expanded clones, a class.

j_call,v_call,clone_size,d_call,cdr3_aa,cdr3_nt
TRBJ1-6,TRBV7-9,NA,TRBD1,CASSPPGRTGGSPLHF,TGTGCCAGCAGCCCTCCCGGCCGGACAGGGGGTTCCCCCCTCCACTTT
TRBJ2-7,TRBV28,NA,NA,CASSRRVEQYF,TGTGCCAGCAGTCGCAGGGTAGAGCAGTACTTC
TRBJ2-3,TRBV27,once,NA,CASRAGSSTDTQYF,TGTGCCAGCAGGGCGGGGTCCAGCACAGATACGCAGTATTTT
TRBJ2-2,TRBV7-9,NA,TRBD1,CASSLQGESGELFF,TGTGCCAGCAGCTTACAGGGGGAATCCGGGGAGCTGTTTTTT
TRBJ2-6,TRBV11-3,NA,NA,CASSPSGANVLTF,TGTGCCAGCAGCCCTTCTGGGGCCAACGTCCTGACTTTC
TRBJ2-7,TRBV5-6,once,NA,CASSLARGGFSEQYF,TGTGCCAGCAGCTTGGCCAGAGGAGGTTTCTCCGAGCAGTACTTC
TRBJ2-7,TRBV6-4,few,TRBD1,CASSATPRTGENYEQYF,TGTGCCAGCAGTGCCACTCCACGGACAGGGGAAAACTACGAGCAGTACTTC
TRBJ1-3,TRBV3-1/TRBV3-2,NA,NA,CASSPEGGRRSSGNTIYF,TGTGCCAGCAGCCCGGAGGGTGGTCGGCGGAGCTCTGGAAACACCATATATTTT
TRBJ2-7,TRBV5-1,NA,NA,CASSLVRTEAYEQYF,TGCGCCAGCAGCTTGGTCCGGACAGAAGCCTACGAGCAGTACTTC
TRBJ2-4,TRBV9,once,TRBD2,CASNRYGLAGPEIQYF,TGTGCCAGCAACCGCTATGGACTAGCGGGCCCCGAAATTCAGTACTTC
TRBJ1-1,TRBV19,NA,NA,CASSPPGMNTEAFF,TGTGCCAGTAGCCCCCCAGGTATGAACACTGAAGCTTTCTTT
TRBJ2-1,TRBV7-9,once,TRBD1,CASSYDRGSYNEQFF,TGTGCCAGCAGCTACGACAGGGGGTCCTACAATGAGCAGTTCTTC
TRBJ2-2,TRBV5-1,NA,TRBD2,CASSSPGTSYSGELFF,TGCGCCAGCAGCTCGCCCGGGACTAGCTATTCCGGGGAGCTGTTTTTT
TRBJ2-3,TRBV19,NA,TRBD1,CASKPLQGASTDTQYF,TGTGCCAGTAAACCCCTACAGGGGGCAAGCACAGATACGCAGTATTTT
TRBJ1-1,TRBV5-1,NA,NA,CASSPGTGGLNTEAFF,TGCGCCAGCAGCCCTGGTACCGGGGGATTGAACACTGAAGCTTTCTTT
TRBJ1-1,TRBV6-5,few,TRBD1,CASGTGAIMNTEAFF,TGTGCCAGCGGGACAGGGGCGATTATGAACACTGAAGCTTTCTTT
TRBJ2-5,TRBV11-2,NA,NA,CASSLGRIQETQYF,TGTGCCAGCAGCTTAGGGCGGATACAAGAGACCCAGTACTTC
TRBJ2-7,TRBV2,NA,TRBD2,CASSDPGTSGGQYF,TGTGCCAGCAGTGACCCCGGGACTAGCGGGGGGCAGTACTTC
TRBJ2-2,TRBV6-6,NA,NA,CASTPGVGSAGELFF,TGTGCCAGCACCCCCGGGGTGGGTAGCGCCGGGGAGCTGTTTTTT
TRBJ2-7,TRBV19,NA,NA,CASSIDALAPYEQYF,TGTGCCAGTAGTATAGATGCACTCGCCCCCTACGAGCAGTACTTC
TRBJ2-3,TRBV5-1,NA,NA,CASGLRATDTQYF,TGCGCCAGTGGATTGCGGGCGACAGATACGCAGTATTTT
TRBJ1-5,TRBV10-2,NA,NA,CASLVGRDQPQHF,TGCGCCAGCTTAGTAGGGAGGGATCAGCCCCAGCATTTT
TRBJ1-5,TRBV7-9,NA,NA,CASSDGGVPQHF,TGTGCCAGCAGCGACGGGGGGGTGCCCCAGCATTTT
TRBJ1-1,TRBV10-1,NA,NA,CASRRQKNTEAFF,TGCGCCAGCAGAAGACAAAAGAACACTGAAGCTTTCTTT
TRBJ1-1,TRBV27,once,TRBD1,CASSRLPGQGATEAFF,TGTGCCAGCAGTCGTCTTCCGGGACAGGGGGCCACTGAAGCTTTCTTT
TRBJ1-2,TRBV7-3,NA,NA,CASSPTGDYDGYTF,TGTGCCAGCAGCCCGACAGGAGACTATGATGGCTACACCTTC
TRBJ1-3,TRBV3-1/TRBV3-2,NA,TRBD1,CASSPRDSGNTIYF,TGTGCCAGCAGCCCCCGGGACAGTGGAAACACCATATATTTT
TRBJ1-2,TRBV30,NA,NA,CAWSRDTANYGYTF,TGTGCCTGGAGTCGGGACACCGCTAACTATGGCTACACCTTC
TRBJ1-4,TRBV2,NA,NA,CASSEGHRNEKLFF,TGTGCCAGCAGTGAAGGACACCGTAATGAAAAACTGTTTTTT
TRBJ1-1,TRBV6-6,NA,NA,CASSYGQTGTEAFF,TGTGCCAGCAGTTACGGACAGACGGGGACTGAAGCTTTCTTT
TRBJ1-4,TRBV4-1,NA,NA,CASSQGRGEKLFF,TGCGCCAGCAGCCAAGGACGGGGAGAAAAACTGTTTTTT
TRBJ1-1,TRBV5-4,NA,NA,CASSPIRGQGTEAFF,TGTGCCAGCAGCCCGATAAGGGGCCAAGGAACTGAAGCTTTCTTT
TRBJ1-6,TRBV10-3,NA,NA,CAIRGHSGGGDSPLHF,TGTGCCATCAGGGGACATTCTGGAGGAGGAGATTCACCCCTCCACTTT
TRBJ1-4,TRBV29-1,NA,TRBD1,CSVALSGGEKLFF,TGCAGCGTTGCCCTTTCAGGGGGTGAAAAACTGTTTTTT
TRBJ2-3,TRBV5-1,NA,TRBD1,CASSLRTGSTDTQYF,TGCGCCAGCAGCTTGAGGACAGGAAGTACAGATACGCAGTATTTT
TRBJ1-5,TRBV2,NA,NA,CASSNRGSNQPQHF,TGTGCCAGCAGTAACCGAGGTTCCAATCAGCCCCAGCATTTT
TRBJ2-1,TRBV10-2,NA,TRBD1,CASPWRGTGNNEQFF,TGCGCCAGCCCATGGCGAGGGACAGGGAACAATGAGCAGTTCTTC
TRBJ1-2,TRBV3-1/TRBV3-2,NA,TRBD1,CASSQDKSRDSYNYGYTF,TGTGCCAGCAGCCAAGATAAGAGTAGGGACAGCTACAACTATGGCTACACCTTC
TRBJ2-7,TRBV18,few,TRBD1,CASSPGRTGSYEQYF,TGTGCCAGCTCACCAGGCAGGACAGGGTCGTACGAGCAGTACTTC
TRBJ2-7,TRBV6-5,NA,NA,CASPSTGTPSYEQYF,TGTGCCAGCCCCTCCACCGGGACTCCCTCCTACGAGCAGTACTTC